One and the same sample provided the 8 T cell receptor beta chains below, sequenced in a study of cytomegalovirus exposure and HLA in healthy donors. The PCR had 60 Vbeta and 13 Jbeta primers. The method was immunoSEQ multiplex PCR; TCRdb's version includes in-frame clones alone and lacks a portion of them. The repertoire consists of approximately 170,000 clones, with 75% to 90% occurring once and the leading ten covering about 2.5%. Input material: PBMCs. Receptors were obtained from a male donor in good health and CMV-seronegative.

This clone has more than one count but fewer than ten. The gene calls are TRBV11-2 and TRBJ1-4; D is possibly TRBD1 (5 bases). Germline CDR1 SGHAT, CDR2 FQNNGV. V lost 0 bases, J lost 4 bases, and 12 bases lay in between. The CDR3 has 16 amino acids. The CDR3 protein is CASSLDFGDYNEKLFF. The CDR3 bases are TGTGCCAGCAGCTTAGATTTTGGGGACTATAATGAAAAACTGTTTTTT.

The rearrangement uses TRBV11-2 and TRBJ2-1, with 12 bases identical to TRBD2. This CDR3 region has 17 residues. Germline lookup yields CDR1 SGHAT and CDR2 FQNNGV. V trimming: 5 bases; J trimming: 2 bases; junction bases outside the gene matches: 7. As DNA, the CDR3 is TGTGCCAGCAGCCGACGACTAGCGGGGGAGACCTACAATGAGCAGTTCTTC. It specifies CASSRRLAGETYNEQFF. Full variable domain (outside the CDR3, taken from reference TRBV11-2 and TRBJ2-1): EAGVAQSPRYKIIEKRQSVAFWCNPISGHATLYWYQQILGQGPKLLIQFQNNGVVDDSQLPKDRFSAERLKGVDSTLKIQPAKLEDSAVYLCASSRRLAGETYNEQFFGPGTRLTVL.

V is TRBV5-8 and J is TRBJ1-2, with D possibly matching TRBD1 (6 bases). The CDR3 covers 15 residues. V dropped 4 bases and J dropped 4 bases, with 17 bases sitting between them. CDR1 is SGHTS and CDR2 is YDEGEE in the germline V gene. The CDR3 DNA sequence: TGTGCCAGCAGCGACCCACGGACAGCCTCCTATGGCTACACCTTC. Protein: CASSDPRTASYGYTF.

This clone was detected only once. This chain uses TRBV7-2 with TRBJ2-7; D is possibly TRBD1 (5 bases). The V gene's germline CDR1 is SGHTA and CDR2 FQGNSA. This CDR3 region has 14 residues. The V end was cut by 2 bases, the J end by 4 bases, with 12 bases between. In nucleotides, the CDR3 is TGTGCCAGCAGCTTAAACAGGCAATCGTACGAGCAGTACTTC. Amino acids: CASSLNRQSYEQYF.

This clone was detected a few times. V and J are TRBV6-5 and TRBJ1-2, with 9 nucleotides matching TRBD1. The CDR3 is 15 amino acids. V was pared by 5 bases and J by 4 bases, with 8 bases of the junction left unmatched. The germline V gene has CDR1 MNHEY and CDR2 SVGAGI. CDR3 sequence (DNA): TGTGCCAGCAGTCGTTCGGAGGACAGGGGCTATGGCTACACCTTC. Translated, it gives CASSRSEDRGYGYTF.

Only one count was recorded for this clone. The chain couples TRBV29-1 to TRBJ2-1, with 8 bases aligning to TRBD1. This CDR3 spans 13 amino acids. With V trimmed by 4 bases and J by 7 bases, 6 bases remained unmatched. Germline loops: CDR1 SQVTM, CDR2 ANQGSEA. CDR3 coding DNA: TGCAGCGTTGGAGGGACAGGCCATAATGAGCAGTTCTTC. It specifies CSVGGTGHNEQFF.

For the CDR3, the DNA is TGTGCCAGCAGCCCGGACAGGGAGAGACATGGCTACACCTTC. It yields the protein CASSPDRERHGYTF. J is TRBJ1-2 and V is TRBV6-5; the match to TRBD1 covers 8 bases. Germline lookup yields CDR1 MNHEY and CDR2 SVGAGI. V lost 6 bases to trimming and J lost 6 bases; unmatched junction nucleotides: 9. This CDR3 has 14 amino acids.

V is TRBV19 and J is TRBJ1-2; weak D call: TRBD1 (6 bases). CDR3 length equals 16 residues. Germline CDR1 reads LNHDA; CDR2 reads SQIVND (reference sequence). V shed 4 bases and J shed 1 base, with 16 bases lying between them. CDR3 sequence (DNA): TGTGCCAGTAGTACCCTTCGGGGGGGCCATAACTATGGCTACACCTTC. It specifies CASSTLRGGHNYGYTF.